The 20 T cell receptor beta chains presented below share a single source sample, sequenced in a study of radiation and T cells in renal cell carcinoma. The repertoire was sequenced with immunoSEQ multiplex PCR; TCRdb's copy has only in-frame clones and lacks some. The sample lists some 72,000 clones; about 81% were seen once. The time point denotes: blood 2 weeks post-SBRT. Treatment reported: 15 Gy SBRT to primary tumor, nephrectomy 4 weeks later. This material consisted of blood, taken from a patient whose treatment included radiotherapy and nephrectomy. The source is a man between 60 and 75 years old with renal cell carcinoma.

This rearrangement joins TRBV4-2 to TRBJ2-1, with 11 bases matching TRBD2. Germline V gene data show CDR1 as LGHNA and CDR2 as YNFKEQ. The CDR3 extends over 16 amino acids. V was pared by 0 bases and J by 7 bases, with 5 bases of the junction left unmatched. This CDR3 is CASSQDTLAGANEQFF. The CDR3 DNA reads as TGTGCCAGCAGCCAAGATACACTAGCGGGAGCGAATGAGCAGTTCTTC.

On this clone: The same CDR3 arises from other DNA sequences in this sample as well. This chain joins TRBV27 and TRBJ2-1; 7 bases are a match to TRBD2. Per the germline V gene, CDR1 is MNHEY and CDR2 is SMNVEV (reference sequence). CDR3 size: 15 residues. The ends lost 3 bases at V and 0 bases at J; junction bases unmatched: 2. The CDR3 spells CASSFGGSSYNEQFF. The CDR3 DNA sequence: TGTGCCAGCAGTTTCGGCGGGAGCTCCTACAATGAGCAGTTCTTC.

The chain recombines TRBV28 with TRBJ2-7, with D perhaps given as TRBD1 or TRBD2 (5 bases each). The CDR3 runs 13 residues. The germline gives CDR1 MDHEN, CDR2 SYDVKM. The germline V and J ends were trimmed by 7 bases and 2 bases, with 12 bases remaining between them. CDR3 in amino acids: CASTSGQTYEQYF. The CDR3 DNA reads as TGTGCCAGCACCTCGGGGCAGACCTACGAGCAGTACTTC.

The chain joins TRBV27 to TRBJ2-4; 11 nucleotides line up with TRBD1. Germline loops: CDR1 MNHEY, CDR2 SMNVEV (reference sequence). The CDR3 totals 18 residues. The J segment lost 3 bases and the V segment lost 2 bases, leaving 9 bases of the junction unmatched. CDR3 nucleotide sequence: TGTGCCAGCAGTTTAAAGCTGCCGGGACAGGGGGGCAAAAACATTCAGTACTTC. As protein: CASSLKLPGQGGKNIQYF.

The V and J genes are TRBV6-5 and TRBJ2-5, with 8 bases lining up with TRBD2. V gave up 2 bases and J gave up 0 bases; unmatched junction bases: 5. Germline CDR1 and CDR2: MNHEY and SVGAGI. The CDR3 sequence is 16 residues long. Here the CDR3 reads CASSYGASGYQETQYF. The CDR3 coding sequence is TGTGCCAGCAGTTACGGGGCTAGCGGGTACCAAGAGACCCAGTACTTC.

The gene calls are TRBV27 and TRBJ2-2; tentative D call: TRBD1 (6 bases). This CDR3 comprises 16 residues. CDR1 is MNHEY and CDR2 is SMNVEV in the germline V gene (reference sequence). CDR3 DNA: TGTGCAACGACTGGGACACTCCTATCGAACACCGGGGAGCTGTTTTTT. Its translation: CATTGTLLSNTGELFF.

The chain has TRBV14 and TRBJ1-2, with 8 bases identical to TRBD1. The CDR3 extends over 15 amino acids. J was trimmed by 4 bases and V by 4 bases; bases with no gene match: 8. Germline V gene data show CDR1 as SGHDN and CDR2 as FVKESK. CDR3 in amino acids: CASSPQDREPYGYTF. The CDR3 region has the DNA TGTGCCAGCAGCCCCCAGGACAGGGAGCCCTATGGCTACACCTTC.

The chain is built from TRBV28 and TRBJ2-7; 9 nucleotides match TRBD2. The junction had 9 bases not matched to a gene; V was cut back by 5 bases and J by 4 bases. The CDR3 spans 15 residues. Germline V gene sequence: CDR1 MDHEN, CDR2 SYDVKM. Written as DNA, the CDR3 is TGTGCCAGCAGTCTCGGGGCTAGCGGGGTTTACGAGCAGTACTTC. Its protein is CASSLGASGVYEQYF.

The chain uses TRBV11-3 and TRBJ2-2; TRBD2 agrees at 9 bases. Germline V gene lookup returns CDR1 SGHNT and CDR2 YENEEA. Trimming at V came to 1 base and at J to 2 bases, leaving 2 bases not matched to a gene. The CDR3 loop spans 16 amino acids. CDR3 sequence reads: CASSLVLAGNTGELFF. The DNA for the CDR3 is TGTGCCAGCAGCTTAGTGCTAGCGGGAAACACCGGGGAGCTGTTTTTT.

This rearrangement joins TRBV2 to TRBJ2-7; D gene ambiguous. Trimming pared 3 bases from V and 2 bases from J, leaving 8 bases between. This CDR3 region has 13 residues. Germline V gene sequence: CDR1 SNHLY, CDR2 FYNNEI. CDR3 residues: CASSDDVAYEQYF. The DNA of the CDR3 is TGTGCCAGCAGTGATGACGTAGCCTACGAGCAGTACTTC. Supplemented by reference TRBV2 and TRBJ2-7, the full variable domain reads EPEVTQTPSHQVTQMGQEVILRCVPISNHLYFYWYRQILGQKVEFLVSFYNNEISEKSEIFDDQFSVERPDGSNFTLKIRSTKLEDSAMYFCASSDDVAYEQYFGPGTRLTVT.

The rearrangement links TRBV30 to TRBJ1-5; tentatively, D is TRBD1 (5 bases). Trimming pared 4 bases from V and 7 bases from J, leaving 11 bases between. From germline, CDR1 is GTSNPN and CDR2 SVGIG (reference sequence). The CDR3 extends over 12 amino acids. In DNA, the CDR3 is TGTGCCTGGAAACCTACAGGCCAGCCCCAGCATTTT. It specifies CAWKPTGQPQHF.

The V call is TRBV11-2, the J call TRBJ2-5; D gene ambiguous. The DNA end lines up better with TRBJ2-7; the J call may be wrong. The CDR3 loop spans 16 amino acids. CDR1 is SGHAT and CDR2 is FQNNGV in the germline V gene. The CDR3 nucleotides read TGTGCCAGCAGCTTTCGGGCCGTCTTCTTGGGTTACGAGCAGTACTTC. Translation: CASSFRAVFLGYEQYF.

The chain joins TRBV4-1 to TRBJ2-7; either TRBD1 or TRBD2 may fit D (5 bases each). Per germline, CDR1 MGHRA and CDR2 YSYEKL. The CDR3 runs to 15 residues. V gave up 3 bases and J gave up 0 bases, with 12 bases separating them. CDR3 in amino acids: CASSHPGTGSYEQYF. CDR3 bases: TGCGCCAGCAGCCACCCAGGGACGGGCTCCTACGAGCAGTACTTC.

The genes are TRBV10-2 and TRBJ1-2; D is unresolved. CDR1 WSHSY and CDR2 SAAADI come from the germline V gene. V was cut by 2 bases and J by 5 bases, with 9 bases left in between. CDR3 length: 13 amino acids. The CDR3 loop reads CASSEVAVYGYTF. CDR3 nucleotides: TGCGCCAGCAGTGAGGTCGCAGTTTATGGCTACACCTTC.

V is TRBV28 and J is TRBJ2-3; 8 bases are a match to TRBD2. The CDR3 runs 12 residues. Germline trimming cut 2 bases from V and 8 bases from J; bases unmatched to any gene: 0. Germline-derived CDR1 and CDR2 are MDHEN and SYDVKM. Written as DNA, the CDR3 is TGTGCCAGCAGTTTAGCGGGAGGTACGCAGTATTTT. This sequence encodes CASSLAGGTQYF.

This chain connects TRBV5-1 to TRBJ2-5, with D tentatively TRBD1 (5 bases). The CDR3 extends over 16 amino acids. V was pared by 1 base and J by 2 bases, with 15 bases between. CDR1 SGHRS and CDR2 YFSETQ come from the germline V gene. DNA for the CDR3: TGCGCCAGCAGCTTGCAACCCCAGGGATCGCAAGAGACCCAGTACTTC. Residues: CASSLQPQGSQETQYF. Variable domain in full (rest from reference TRBV5-1 and TRBJ2-5): KAGVTQTPRYLIKTRGQQVTLSCSPISGHRSVSWYQQTPGQGLQFLFEYFSETQRNKGNFPGRFSGRQFSNSRSEMNVSTLELGDSALYLCASSLQPQGSQETQYFGPGTRLLVL.

The CDR3 loop is CASSSDRVYGYTF. CDR3 sequence (DNA): TGTGCCAGCAGCTCCGACAGGGTCTATGGCTACACCTTC. The chain carries TRBV7-8 and TRBJ1-2; 7 bases map to TRBD1. CDR1 is SGHVS, CDR2 FQNEAQ, per germline. CDR3 length: 13 residues. J was trimmed by 4 bases and V by 4 bases; bases with no gene match: 3.

The V gene is TRBV28, the J gene TRBJ1-2; D is possibly TRBD1 (6 bases). Germline V lookup: CDR1 MDHEN, CDR2 SYDVKM. V was pared by 7 bases and J by 3 bases, with 21 bases between. The CDR3 has 16 residues. CDR3 region: CASTPYIMGAHYGYTF. CDR3 DNA: TGTGCCAGCACCCCGTATATTATGGGGGCGCACTATGGCTACACCTTC.

The table lists this clone with a few counts. The chain recombines TRBV18 with TRBJ1-5; D unclear. CDR1 is KGHSH, CDR2 LQKENI, per germline. The CDR3 consists of 16 residues. The V gene lost 0 bases and the J gene lost 0 bases, with 9 bases spanning the gap. The CDR3 DNA sequence: TGTGCCAGCTCACCACCGGAGGCCTATAGCAATCAGCCCCAGCATTTT. Amino acids: CASSPPEAYSNQPQHF.

This chain links TRBV28 with TRBJ2-3, with TRBD1 matching over 9 bases. This CDR3 spans 17 amino acids. In germline, CDR1 is MDHEN, CDR2 SYDVKM. V trimming: 5 bases; J trimming: 6 bases; junction bases outside the gene matches: 15. This CDR3 is CASSKENRGLPGDTQYF. DNA of the CDR3: TGTGCCAGCAGTAAGGAAAACAGGGGGCTACCTGGGGATACGCAGTATTTT. Looking up the rest from reference TRBV28 and TRBJ2-3 gives the full variable domain: DVKVTQSSRYLVKRTGEKVFLECVQDMDHENMFWYRQDPGLGLRLIYFSYDVKMKEKGDIPEGYSVSREKKERFSLILESASTNQTSMYLCASSKENRGLPGDTQYFGPGTRLTVL.